This T cell receptor beta chain was sequenced during a study of T cell responses to AZD1222 COVID-19 vaccine. The germline V and J ends were trimmed by 4 bases and 0 bases, with 9 bases remaining between them. This CDR3 has 14 residues. Per the germline V gene, CDR1 is SGHRS and CDR2 is YFSETQ. Here immunoSEQ multiplex PCR was the method, and the copy in TCRdb shows in-frame clones only, minus some. Of some 100,000 clones in the sample, more than 75% are singletons; the top ten hold approximately 15%. Concerning this clone: What it binds is not known.

Study results and limitations: Donor demographics were predominantly white British with a female majority; clonal diversity may be underestimated.

This TCR came from an adult in good health. The sequencing here drew on peripheral blood, taken on day 0 of AZD1222 vaccination. This rearrangement joins TRBV5-1 to TRBJ2-3, with a weak D call TRBD2 (6 bases). The CDR3 region has the DNA TGCGCCAGCAGCCCTAGCGAGAGCACAGATACGCAGTATTTT. It specifies CASSPSESTDTQYF.